This TCR beta chain came from a study of T cells of healthy individuals. The germline gives CDR1 MDHEN, CDR2 SYDVKM. Trimming removed 6 bases from V and 4 bases from J, with 10 bases in between. The CDR3 runs 12 residues. This clonotype was counted ten times or more. TCRdb redid the calling of the 5' RACE reads with MiXCR, one entry per CDR3 protein. The profile shows around 63,000 distinct CDR3 sequences, around 15% of them singletons. The J gene is TRBJ2-7, the V gene TRBV28; maybe TRBD1 (6 bases). The sequence came from a human donor in good health. The CDR3 loop is CASRDSFYEQYF. The CDR3 region has the DNA TGTGCCAGCAGGGACAGTTTTTACGAGCAGTACTTC.